This entry lists 2 T cell receptor beta chains sequenced from one sample in a study of identical twins. TCRdb re-called the 5' RACE reads with MiXCR, one entry per CDR3 protein. The repertoire has 460,000 or so distinct CDR3 sequences, 12% to 15% of them found once; the top ten carry roughly 0.56%. The same sample was also studied in work on yellow fever vaccine responses in identical twins.

Material for sequencing was CD4+ T cells sorted from blood. Source of these receptors: a woman younger than 30 in good health.

This chain joins TRBV6-1 and TRBJ2-6; 9 nucleotides match TRBD1. CDR1 and CDR2 (germline): MNHNS, SASEGT. J was trimmed by 1 base and V by 2 bases; bases with no gene match: 6. The CDR3 runs 18 residues. CDR3 bases: TGTGCCAGCAGTGAAATGTTTGGGACAGGGTCTGGGGCCAACGTCCTGACTTTC. Its protein product is CASSEMFGTGSGANVLTF.

The chain is built from TRBV12-3 or TRBV12-4 and TRBJ2-1, with 8 nucleotides matching TRBD2. The V and J ends lost 3 bases and 8 bases, in that order; junction bases with no gene match: 9. The CDR3 is 15 amino acids. The CDR3 sequence: CASSFPGGRMDEQFF. CDR3 DNA: TGTGCCAGCAGTTTTCCTGGCGGGAGGATGGATGAGCAGTTCTTC.